This paragraph reports one T cell receptor (beta chain). Residents of approximately 25 US areas, aged about 18 to 95 years, made up the participants. Clinical history as reported by participants underpinned cohort assignment. Cohort 3 donors were reported recovered after two negative PCRs, clearance, or symptom resolution. Method: immunoSEQ multiplex PCR; TCRdb's copy keeps in-frame clones and lacks some. The sample yields almost 200,000 clones, more than 80% seen once. This sample is drawn from a study of blood T cell repertoires in COVID-19. Trimming took 0 bases from V and 3 from J, leaving 12 bases between them. The CDR3 is made up of 15 amino acids. In germline, CDR1 is SGHNT, CDR2 YENEEA.

This clonotype originated in a woman aged 18-29 years who had recovered from COVID-19. Sequencing was performed on PBMCs or T cells enriched from blood (not recorded which). The chain combines TRBV11-3 with TRBJ2-7; tentative D call: TRBD2 (5 bases). The CDR3 DNA follows: TGTGCCAGCAGCTTAGAAGGGTCGGGGAACTACGAGCAGTACTTC. As protein: CASSLEGSGNYEQYF.